This T cell receptor (beta chain) appears in the sequencing data of a study of T cells in tuberculosis. Study-level points and caveats: GMM-specific TCRs were nearer to active tuberculosis alpha repertoires, suggesting expansion. Selection depended on which cryopreserved specimens were available.

About this clone itself: Its antigen is still unknown.

CDR1 is MNHNS, CDR2 SASEGT, per germline. V was trimmed by 0 bases and J by 2 bases, leaving 5 bases between them. The CDR3 contains 13 residues. The method was immunoSEQ multiplex PCR; TCRdb's version includes in-frame clones alone and lacks a portion of them. The sample yields some 7,700 clones, over 90% seen once. The sample comprised PBMCs. This sequence joins TRBV6-1 and TRBJ2-7; D possibly corresponds to TRBD1 (5 bases). This receptor was taken from an adult with tuberculosis. The CDR3 region is CASSEAGPYEQYF. DNA for the CDR3: TGTGCCAGCAGTGAAGCGGGGCCCTACGAGCAGTACTTC.